This T cell receptor beta chain emerged from a study of blood T cell repertoires in COVID-19. Study overall: COVID-19 samples, acute and convalescent, were from the United States, Italy and Spain.

This clone occurred once. Trimming cost V 2 bases and J 4 bases; bases outside gene matches: 11. The CDR3 consists of 17 residues. Germline CDR1 and CDR2: MGHRA and YSYEKL. In the authors' methods: The authors estimated nucleated cell counts from reference gene primer amplification. Clones were sequenced by immunoSEQ multiplex PCR, and TCRdb holds only the in-frame ones, with some missing. V and J calls and clone size are copied from that table; D and trimming were computed from the DNA. The table shows around 200,000 clones, with 85% to 90% occurring only once. Sequencing was carried out using peripheral blood. The genes are TRBV4-1 and TRBJ2-3; TRBD2 agrees at 8 bases. The clonotype was recovered from a young man with active or convalescent COVID-19. For the CDR3, the DNA is TGCGCCAGCAGCCAATTATCGGGACTAGGATATGCAGATACGCAGTATTTT. Translation: CASSQLSGLGYADTQYF.